The T cell receptor (beta chain) described here comes from a study of T cell repertoires in cytomegalovirus infection. Turning to the study itself: The public TCR beta signatures pointed to both CMV infection and matching HLA type.

The germline gives CDR1 SGHVS, CDR2 FQNEAQ. This CDR3 is 13 amino acids long. The V and J ends lost 4 bases and 4 bases, in that order; junction bases with no gene match: 2. There are many counts of this clonotype. What it binds is not known. TCRdb re-analysed the reads in MiXCR, keeping a single row per CDR3 protein. The repertoire holds approximately 500,000 distinct CDR3 sequences, with roughly a third as singletons. The sequence was collected from a human donor in good health (CMV status not recorded). Some clones in this sample may be carry-over from other donors' samples. J is TRBJ2-5 and V is TRBV7-8; 8 bases agree with TRBD1. This sample comprised cultured PBMCs, obtained from culture after CMV antigen stimulation. In DNA form, the CDR3 reads TGTGCCAGCAGCTCCGGACAGGGAGAGACCCAGTACTTC. This gives the protein CASSSGQGETQYF.